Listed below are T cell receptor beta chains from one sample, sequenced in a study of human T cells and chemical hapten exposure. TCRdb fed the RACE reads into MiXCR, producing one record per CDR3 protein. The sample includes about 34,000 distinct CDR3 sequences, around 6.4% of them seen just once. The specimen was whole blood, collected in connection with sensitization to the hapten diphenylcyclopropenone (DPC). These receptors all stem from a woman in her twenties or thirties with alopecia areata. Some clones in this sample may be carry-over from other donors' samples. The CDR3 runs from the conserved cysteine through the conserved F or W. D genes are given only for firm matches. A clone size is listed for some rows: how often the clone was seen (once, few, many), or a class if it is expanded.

CDR3: CASSLSAYSNQPQHF; DNA: TGTGCCAGCAGTCTAAGTGCCTATAGCAATCAGCCCCAGCATTTT; V: TRBV12-3/TRBV12-4; D: -; J: TRBJ1-5; size: many
CDR3: CASSLRGHGELFF; DNA: TGTGCCAGCAGCTTAAGGGGTCACGGGGAGCTGTTTTTT; V: TRBV7-3; D: -; J: TRBJ2-2; size: few
CDR3: CSAGAPDRDSTDTQYF; DNA: TGCAGTGCTGGAGCACCCGACAGGGACAGCACAGATACGCAGTATTTT; V: TRBV20-1; D: TRBD1; J: TRBJ2-3; size: many
CDR3: CASSLGESNSPLHF; DNA: TGTGCCAGCAGCTTAGGAGAAAGTAATTCACCCCTCCACTTT; V: TRBV7-2; D: -; J: TRBJ1-6; size: few
CDR3: CSVCRDAATDTQYF; DNA: TGCAGCGTTTGTCGGGACGCGGCCACAGATACGCAGTATTTT; V: TRBV29-1; D: -; J: TRBJ2-3; size: few
CDR3: CASSPGSYEQYF; DNA: TGTGCCAGCTCACCAGGGTCCTACGAGCAGTACTTC; V: TRBV18; D: -; J: TRBJ2-7; size: many
CDR3: CASSVGGQGNQPQHF; DNA: TGTGCCAGCAGCGTAGGGGGACAGGGCAATCAGCCCCAGCATTTT; V: TRBV9; D: TRBD1; J: TRBJ1-5; size: few
CDR3: CASRPESSTDTQYF; DNA: TGTGCCAGCAGGCCGGAGAGTAGCACAGATACGCAGTATTTT; V: TRBV7-8; D: -; J: TRBJ2-3; size: -
CDR3: CSAETQQFYGYTF; DNA: TGCAGTGCCGAGACCCAACAATTCTATGGCTACACCTTC; V: TRBV20-1; D: -; J: TRBJ1-2; size: few
CDR3: CASSQGRAYEQYF; DNA: TGCGCCAGCAGCCAGGGCAGGGCCTACGAGCAGTACTTC; V: TRBV4-1; D: -; J: TRBJ2-7; size: many
CDR3: CASSQLTGAKVQETQYF; DNA: TGCGCCAGCAGCCAACTCACAGGGGCCAAGGTCCAAGAGACCCAGTACTTC; V: TRBV4-1; D: TRBD1; J: TRBJ2-5; size: few
CDR3: CASRGRQGTDTQYF; DNA: TGTGCCAGCAGGGGTCGACAGGGCACAGATACGCAGTATTTT; V: TRBV7-2; D: -; J: TRBJ2-3; size: many
CDR3: CASSFPGEVDTQYF; DNA: TGTGCCAGCAGTTTTCCTGGGGAGGTAGATACGCAGTATTTT; V: TRBV6-6; D: -; J: TRBJ2-3; size: few
CDR3: CATSEVWEGGNQPQHF; DNA: TGTGCCACCAGTGAGGTATGGGAAGGGGGCAATCAGCCCCAGCATTTT; V: TRBV24-1; D: -; J: TRBJ1-5; size: many
CDR3: CASSYWDNSPLHF; DNA: TGTGCCAGCAGCTATTGGGATAATTCACCCCTCCACTTT; V: TRBV11-2; D: -; J: TRBJ1-6; size: few
CDR3: CASSPQPIHPEAFF; DNA: TGTGCCAGCAGCCCCCAACCCATCCATCCTGAAGCTTTCTTT; V: TRBV12-3/TRBV12-4; D: -; J: TRBJ1-1; size: many